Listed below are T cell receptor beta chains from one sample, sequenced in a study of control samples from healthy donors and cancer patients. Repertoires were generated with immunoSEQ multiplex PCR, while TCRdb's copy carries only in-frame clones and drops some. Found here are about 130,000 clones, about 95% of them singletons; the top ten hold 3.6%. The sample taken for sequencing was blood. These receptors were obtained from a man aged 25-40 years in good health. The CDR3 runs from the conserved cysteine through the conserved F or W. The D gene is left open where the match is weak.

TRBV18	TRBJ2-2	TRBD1	CASSPTGAHTGELFF	TGTGCCAGCTCACCTACAGGGGCGCACACCGGGGAGCTGTTTTTT
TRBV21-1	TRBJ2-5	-	CASSNRPETQYF	TGTGCCAGCAGCAACCGGCCTGAGACCCAGTACTTC
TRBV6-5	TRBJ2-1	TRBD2	CASSRGGLYNEQFF	TGTGCCAGCAGTCGCGGGGGTCTCTACAATGAGCAGTTCTTC
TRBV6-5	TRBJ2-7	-	CASMGAPEWLEQYF	TGTGCCAGCATGGGAGCTCCCGAATGGCTCGAGCAGTACTTC
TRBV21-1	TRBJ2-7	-	CASSKIQGYEQYF	TGTGCCAGCAGCAAAATCCAGGGCTACGAGCAGTACTTC
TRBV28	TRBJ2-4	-	CASSWEQGHIQYF	TGTGCCAGCAGCTGGGAACAGGGCCACATTCAGTACTTC
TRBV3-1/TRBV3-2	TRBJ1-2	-	CASSPRVREIYGYTF	TGTGCCAGCAGCCCAAGAGTGAGGGAGATCTATGGCTACACCTTC
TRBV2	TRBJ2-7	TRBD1	CASRGQGRSYEQYF	TGTGCCAGCAGGGGACAGGGACGGTCCTACGAGCAGTACTTC
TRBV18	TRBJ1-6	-	CASSPDNNSPLHF	TGTGCCAGCTCACCAGATAACAATTCACCCCTCCACTTT
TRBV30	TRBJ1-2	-	CAWSFGPLPSHGYTF	TGTGCCTGGAGTTTTGGACCGCTACCCTCCCATGGCTACACCTTC